This T cell receptor (beta chain) was recovered during a study of blood T cells in healthy people across ages. V lost 5 bases and J lost 0, with 11 bases in between. The CDR3 contains 14 residues. Germline CDR1 SGHTA, CDR2 FQGNSA. This clonotype appeared a single time. Primers used in a second PCR of roughly 6 to 12 cycles were a sample-barcoded 5' primer and a J-beta primer mix. A single record per CDR3 protein comes from TCRdb applying MiXCR to the 5' RACE reads. This sample has about 780,000 distinct CDR3 sequences, with 25% to 30% found just once. The same data also went into a second study, on T cells of mothers and their children.

The source of this sequence is a boy younger than 18 in good health. The V gene is TRBV7-2, the J gene TRBJ2-7; D remains ambiguous. Sequencing was carried out using blood. The CDR3 region is CASSALRLSYEQYF. For the CDR3, the DNA is TGTGCCAGCAGCGCCTTACGACTCTCCTACGAGCAGTACTTC.